Sequencing of this TCR beta chain was carried out in a study of blood T cell repertoires in COVID-19. Study background: The United States, Italy and Spain provided the acute and convalescent COVID-19 samples. Sample material is recorded as cDNA or gDNA derived from T cells, B-cell-depleted T cells, or PBMCs.

In the original workflow: By means of reference gene primer amplification, nucleated cell counts were estimated. Method: immunoSEQ multiplex PCR; TCRdb's copy keeps in-frame clones and lacks some. D and trimming come from the DNA, and the V and J calls and clone size come from that table. Of around 200,000 clones listed, roughly 85% are singletons. This CDR3 comprises 16 residues. Trimming stripped 4 bases from V and 3 bases from J, with 16 bases between. CDR1 is SGHKS and CDR2 is YYEKEE in the germline V gene (reference sequence). The sample taken for sequencing was peripheral blood. The sequence was obtained from a young woman who had recovered from COVID-19. This chain joins TRBV5-5 and TRBJ2-2; TRBD1 might be the D (6 bases). The CDR3 nucleotides read TGTGCCAGCAGCATGCAGGGCAGGGGATACACCGGGGAGCTGTTTTTT. Residues: CASSMQGRGYTGELFF.